The 3 T cell receptor beta chains presented below share a single source sample, sequenced in a study of human T cells and chemical hapten exposure. As for time point: patch test 1, 2 weeks after DPC sensitization. Treatment here: therapeutic diphenylcyclopropenone sensitization with weekly scalp DPC. TCRdb itself ran the RACE reads through MiXCR, one entry per CDR3 protein. The table shows 180,000 or so distinct CDR3 sequences, with around 22% occurring only once. The input for sequencing was whole blood, taken in connection with sensitization to the hapten diphenylcyclopropenone (DPC). The receptors shown here come from a woman aged 45-65 years with alopecia areata. Some clones in this sample may be carry-over from other donors' samples.

V is TRBV4-2 and J is TRBJ2-1; D remains ambiguous. Trimming shortened V by 3 bases and J by 0 bases, and 6 bases separated the two germline ends. The CDR3 runs to 14 residues. Germline V gene data show CDR1 as LGHNA and CDR2 as YNFKEQ. In DNA form, the CDR3 reads TGTGCCAGCAGCCAGTTAAACTCCTACAATGAGCAGTTCTTC. Its protein is CASSQLNSYNEQFF.

This chain joins TRBV7-9 and TRBJ2-3; D may correspond to TRBD1 or TRBD2 (5 bases each). V dropped 4 bases and J dropped 4 bases, with 12 bases sitting between them. This CDR3 contains 14 residues. Germline lookup yields CDR1 SEHNR and CDR2 FQNEAQ (reference sequence). The CDR3 DNA reads as TGTGCCAGCAGCTCCTACCGAGGGGCAGATACGCAGTATTTT. It yields the protein CASSSYRGADTQYF. Looking up the rest from reference TRBV7-9 and TRBJ2-3 gives the full variable domain: DTGVSQNPRHKITKRGQNVTFRCDPISEHNRLYWYRQTLGQGPEFLTYFQNEAQLEKSRLLSDRFSAERPKGSFSTLEIQRTEQGDSAMYLCASSSYRGADTQYFGPGTRLTVL.

The rearrangement links TRBV29-1 to TRBJ2-2, with 8 bases matching TRBD1. The CDR3 is 16 residues long. The junction had 10 bases not matched to a gene; V was cut back by 0 bases and J by 7 bases. CDR1 and CDR2 from the germline V gene are SQVTM and ANQGSEA. This chain's CDR3 is CSVEDSAGTGRGELFF. The DNA of the CDR3 is TGCAGCGTTGAAGACTCGGCCGGGACAGGTCGCGGGGAGCTGTTTTTT.